This TCR beta chain is from a study of T-cell reconstitution after alpha-beta-depleted transplantation in children. Study-wide points: Newly produced T cells mostly accounted for T-cell counts and diversity one year post-transplant. As was reported, about two months after transplant, alpha-beta T cells came from several hundred expanded graft clones. Diversity of TCRbeta at day 60 was high in some patients, arising from surviving recipient T cells and thymic progenitors.

A library of TCRbeta sequences, prepared with unique molecular identifiers, was generated. TCRdb fed the PCR reads into MiXCR, producing one record per CDR3 protein. The data show around 600,000 distinct CDR3 sequences, around 23% seen once. Of note for this clonotype: The antigen remains unidentified.

The sequence was collected from a boy under two years old who had a stem cell transplant for acute myeloid leukemia, so the T cells may come from the graft donor. The starting material was PBMCs, mostly from graft donor cells, obtained 360 days after TCRalphabeta/CD19-depleted stem cell transplant.

Written as DNA, the CDR3 is TGTGCAATAGCCCTTTGGGGGGGACCGAACACCGGGGAGCTGTTTTTT. Residues: CAIALWGGPNTGELFF. The V gene is TRBV7-2, the J gene TRBJ2-2, with TRBD2 matching 7 bases. The CDR3 sequence is 16 residues long. Per germline, CDR1 SGHTA and CDR2 FQGNSA. The entire variable domain, with the rest obtained from reference TRBV7-2 and TRBJ2-2, is as follows: GAGVSQSPSNKVTEKGKDVELRCDPISGHTALYWYRQSLGQGLEFLIYFQGNSAPDKSGLPSDRFSAERTGGSVSTLTIQRTQQEDSAVYLCAIALWGGPNTGELFFGEGSRLTVL.